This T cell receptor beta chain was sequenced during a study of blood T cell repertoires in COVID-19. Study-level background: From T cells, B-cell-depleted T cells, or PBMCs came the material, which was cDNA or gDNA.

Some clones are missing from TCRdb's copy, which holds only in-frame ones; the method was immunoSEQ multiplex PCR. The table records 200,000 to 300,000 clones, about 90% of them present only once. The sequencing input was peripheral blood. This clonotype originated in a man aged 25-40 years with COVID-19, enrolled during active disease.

The CDR3 is CASSQASLRLAGGRTGELFF. CDR3 coding DNA: TGCGCCAGCAGCCAAGCTTCTCTCCGACTAGCGGGGGGGCGGACCGGGGAGCTGTTTTTT. This rearrangement joins TRBV4-1 to TRBJ2-2; TRBD2 matches at 14 bases. Trimming took 1 base from V and 5 from J; bases not matched to a gene: 12. The germline CDR1 and CDR2 sequences are MGHRA and YSYEKL. The CDR3 length is 20 residues.